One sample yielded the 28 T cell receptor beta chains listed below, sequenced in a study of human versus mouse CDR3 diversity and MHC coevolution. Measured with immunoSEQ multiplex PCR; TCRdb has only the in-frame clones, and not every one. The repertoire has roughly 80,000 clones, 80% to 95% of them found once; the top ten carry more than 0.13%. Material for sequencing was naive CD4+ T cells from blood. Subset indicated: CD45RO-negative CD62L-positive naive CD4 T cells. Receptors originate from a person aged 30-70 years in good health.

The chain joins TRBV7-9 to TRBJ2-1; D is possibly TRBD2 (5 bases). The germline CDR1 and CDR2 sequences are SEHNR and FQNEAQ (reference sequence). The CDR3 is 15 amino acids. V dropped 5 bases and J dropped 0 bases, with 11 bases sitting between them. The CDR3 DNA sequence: TGTGCCAGCAGCCCCGGGAAGAACTCCTACAATGAGCAGTTCTTC. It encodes CASSPGKNSYNEQFF.

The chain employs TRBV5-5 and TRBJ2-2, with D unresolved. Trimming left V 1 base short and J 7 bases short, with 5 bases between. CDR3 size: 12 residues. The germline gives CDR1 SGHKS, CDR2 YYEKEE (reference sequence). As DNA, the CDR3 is TGTGCCAGCAGCTTGTATAGCGGGGAGCTGTTTTTT. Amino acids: CASSLYSGELFF.

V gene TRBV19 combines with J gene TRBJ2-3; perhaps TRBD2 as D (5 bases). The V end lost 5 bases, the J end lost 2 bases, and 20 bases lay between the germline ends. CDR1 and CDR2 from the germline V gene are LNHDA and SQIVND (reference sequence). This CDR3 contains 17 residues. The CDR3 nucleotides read TGTGCCAGTAGTTATCTCCCTAGCCGGGGAAACACAGATACGCAGTATTTT. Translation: CASSYLPSRGNTDTQYF.

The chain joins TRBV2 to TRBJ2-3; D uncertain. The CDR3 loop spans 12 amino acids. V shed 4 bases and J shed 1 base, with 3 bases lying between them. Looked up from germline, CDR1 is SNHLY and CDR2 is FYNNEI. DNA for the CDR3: TGTGCCAGCAGTGTCGGCACAGATACGCAGTATTTT. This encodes CASSVGTDTQYF.

CDR3 DNA: TGTGCCAGCAGGAGGGGACAGGGGAATCAGCCCCAGCATTTT. It codes for CASRRGQGNQPQHF. The J gene is TRBJ1-5, the V gene TRBV6-1, with 10 bases fitting TRBD1. In germline, CDR1 is MNHNS, CDR2 SASEGT. The trim removed 6 bases at V and 4 bases at J, leaving 3 bases unmatched. This CDR3 spans 14 amino acids.

CDR3 region: CASSVGGQQSYEQYF. The DNA of the CDR3 is TGTGCCAGCAGCGTAGGGGGACAGCAATCCTACGAGCAGTACTTC. The gene calls are TRBV9 and TRBJ2-7, with TRBD1 matching 7 bases. Germline loops: CDR1 SGDLS, CDR2 YYNGEE. This CDR3 spans 15 amino acids. Trimming at V came to 0 bases and at J to 1 base, leaving 4 bases not matched to a gene.

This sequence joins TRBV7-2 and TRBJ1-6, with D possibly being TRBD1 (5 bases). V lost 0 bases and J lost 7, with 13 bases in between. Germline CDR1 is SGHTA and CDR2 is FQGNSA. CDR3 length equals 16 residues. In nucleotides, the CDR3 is TGTGCCAGCAGCTTAGCGAGCAGGGCCGCAAATTCACCCCTCCACTTT. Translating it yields CASSLASRAANSPLHF. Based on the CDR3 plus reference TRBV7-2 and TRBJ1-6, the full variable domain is GAGVSQSPSNKVTEKGKDVELRCDPISGHTALYWYRQSLGQGLEFLIYFQGNSAPDKSGLPSDRFSAERTGGSVSTLTIQRTQQEDSAVYLCASSLASRAANSPLHFGNGTRLTVT.

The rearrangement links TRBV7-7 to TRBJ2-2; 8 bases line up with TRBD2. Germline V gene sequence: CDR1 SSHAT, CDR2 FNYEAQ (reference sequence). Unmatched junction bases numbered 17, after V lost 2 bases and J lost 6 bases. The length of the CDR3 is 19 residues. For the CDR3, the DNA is TGTGCCAGCAGCTTAAGAAGCGCCGGGGGAGCGGGAGTCTCCGGGGAGCTGTTTTTT. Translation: CASSLRSAGGAGVSGELFF.

CDR3 region: CASAAKGDSDTEAFF. The CDR3 DNA reads TGTGCCAGCGCGGCGAAGGGTGACAGCGACACTGAAGCTTTCTTT. V usage is TRBV6-1 and J usage is TRBJ1-1; the D gene is possibly TRBD1 (5 bases). The CDR3 runs 15 residues. The V and J ends lost 8 bases and 3 bases respectively, with 19 bases between them. Germline loops: CDR1 MNHNS, CDR2 SASEGT.

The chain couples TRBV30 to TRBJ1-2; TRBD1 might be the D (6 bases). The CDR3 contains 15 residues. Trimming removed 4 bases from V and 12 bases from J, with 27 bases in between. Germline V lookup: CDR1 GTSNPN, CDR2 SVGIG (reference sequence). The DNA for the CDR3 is TGTGCCTGGACCAAAGGGGGGGAGGTAGGACAAGGCCACACCTTC. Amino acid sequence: CAWTKGGEVGQGHTF.

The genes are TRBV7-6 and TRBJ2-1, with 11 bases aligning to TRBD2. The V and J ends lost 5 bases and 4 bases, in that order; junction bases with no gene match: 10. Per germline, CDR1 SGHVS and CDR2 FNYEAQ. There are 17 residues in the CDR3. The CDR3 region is CASSPQETSGTYNEQFF. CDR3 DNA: TGTGCCAGCAGCCCCCAAGAGACTAGCGGGACTTACAATGAGCAGTTCTTC. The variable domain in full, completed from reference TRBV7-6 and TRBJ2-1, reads GAGVSQSPRYKVTKRGQDVALRCDPISGHVSLYWYRQALGQGPEFLTYFNYEAQQDKSGLPNDRFSAERPEGSISTLTIQRTEQRDSAMYRCASSPQETSGTYNEQFFGPGTRLTVL.

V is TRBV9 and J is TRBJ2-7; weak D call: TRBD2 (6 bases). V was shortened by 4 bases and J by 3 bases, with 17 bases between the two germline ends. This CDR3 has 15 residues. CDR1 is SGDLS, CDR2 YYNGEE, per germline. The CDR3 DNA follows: TGTGCCAGCAGCACCCGCGGGGATACCCGCTACGAGCAGTACTTC. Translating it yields CASSTRGDTRYEQYF. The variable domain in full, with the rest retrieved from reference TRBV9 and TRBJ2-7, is DSGVTQTPKHLITATGQRVTLRCSPRSGDLSVYWYQQSLDQGLQFLIQYYNGEERAKGNILERFSAQQFPDLHSELNLSSLELGDSALYFCASSTRGDTRYEQYFGPGTRLTVT.

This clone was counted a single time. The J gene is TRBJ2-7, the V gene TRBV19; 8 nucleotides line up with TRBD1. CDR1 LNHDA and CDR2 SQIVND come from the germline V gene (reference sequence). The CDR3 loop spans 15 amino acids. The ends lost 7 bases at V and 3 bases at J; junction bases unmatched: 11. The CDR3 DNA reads TGTGCCAGTAAGGAGACCGGGACAGGAATCTACGAGCAGTACTTC. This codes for CASKETGTGIYEQYF.

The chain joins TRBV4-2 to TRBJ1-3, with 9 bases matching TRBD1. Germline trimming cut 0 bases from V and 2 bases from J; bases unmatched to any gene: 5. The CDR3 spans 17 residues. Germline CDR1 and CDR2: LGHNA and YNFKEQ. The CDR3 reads CASSQDGTGKAGNTIYF. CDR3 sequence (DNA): TGTGCCAGCAGCCAAGATGGGACAGGGAAGGCTGGAAACACCATATATTTT.

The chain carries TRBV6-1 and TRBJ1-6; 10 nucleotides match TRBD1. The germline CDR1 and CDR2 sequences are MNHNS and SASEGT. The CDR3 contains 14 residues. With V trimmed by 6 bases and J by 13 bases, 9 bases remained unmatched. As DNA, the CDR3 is TGTGCCAGCAGCCCGGGACAGGGGACGGGGCCCCTCCACTTT. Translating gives CASSPGQGTGPLHF.

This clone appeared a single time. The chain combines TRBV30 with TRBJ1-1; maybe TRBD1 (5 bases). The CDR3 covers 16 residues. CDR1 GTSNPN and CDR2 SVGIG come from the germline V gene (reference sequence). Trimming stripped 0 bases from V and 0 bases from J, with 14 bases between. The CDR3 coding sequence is TGTGCCTGGAGTGTACGGTCTAAGGGGTTGAACACTGAAGCTTTCTTT. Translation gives CAWSVRSKGLNTEAFF. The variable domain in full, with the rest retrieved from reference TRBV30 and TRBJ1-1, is SQTIHQWPATLVQPVGSPLSLECTVEGTSNPNLYWYRQAAGRGLQLLFYSVGIGQISSEVPQNLSASRPQDRQFILSSKKLLLSDSGFYLCAWSVRSKGLNTEAFFGQGTRLTVV.

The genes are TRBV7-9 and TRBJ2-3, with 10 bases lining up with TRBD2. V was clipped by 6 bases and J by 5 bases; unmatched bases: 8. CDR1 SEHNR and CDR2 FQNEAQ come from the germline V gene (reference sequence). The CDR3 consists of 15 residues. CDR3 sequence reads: CASSQSGGARDTQYF. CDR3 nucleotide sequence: TGTGCCAGCAGTCAGAGCGGGGGGGCAAGAGATACGCAGTATTTT.

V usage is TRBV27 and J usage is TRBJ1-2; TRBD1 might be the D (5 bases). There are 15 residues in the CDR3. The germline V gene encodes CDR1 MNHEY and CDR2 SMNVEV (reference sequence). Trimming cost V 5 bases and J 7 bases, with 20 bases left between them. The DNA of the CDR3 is TGTGCCAGCAGTCTAACGGGGGAGTCCCATCTTGGCTACACCTTC. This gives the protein CASSLTGESHLGYTF.

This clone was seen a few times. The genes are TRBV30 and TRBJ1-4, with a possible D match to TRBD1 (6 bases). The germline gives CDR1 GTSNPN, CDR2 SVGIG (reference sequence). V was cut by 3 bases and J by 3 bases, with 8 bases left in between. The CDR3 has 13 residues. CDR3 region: CAWSGQSNEKLFF. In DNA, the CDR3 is TGTGCCTGGAGCGGACAGTCTAATGAAAAACTGTTTTTT. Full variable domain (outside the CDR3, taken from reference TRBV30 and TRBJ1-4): SQTIHQWPATLVQPVGSPLSLECTVEGTSNPNLYWYRQAAGRGLQLLFYSVGIGQISSEVPQNLSASRPQDRQFILSSKKLLLSDSGFYLCAWSGQSNEKLFFGSGTQLSVL.

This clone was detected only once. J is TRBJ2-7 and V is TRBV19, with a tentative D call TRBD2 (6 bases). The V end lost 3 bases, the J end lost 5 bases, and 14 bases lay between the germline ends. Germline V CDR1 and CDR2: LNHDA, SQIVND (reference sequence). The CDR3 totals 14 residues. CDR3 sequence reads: CASSISGETHEQYF. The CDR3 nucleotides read TGTGCCAGTAGTATTAGCGGCGAGACTCACGAGCAGTACTTC. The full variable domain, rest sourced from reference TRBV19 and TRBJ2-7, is DGGITQSPKYLFRKEGQNVTLSCEQNLNHDAMYWYRQDPGQGLRLIYYSQIVNDFQKGDIAEGYSVSREKKESFPLTVTSAQKNPTAFYLCASSISGETHEQYFGPGTRLTVT.

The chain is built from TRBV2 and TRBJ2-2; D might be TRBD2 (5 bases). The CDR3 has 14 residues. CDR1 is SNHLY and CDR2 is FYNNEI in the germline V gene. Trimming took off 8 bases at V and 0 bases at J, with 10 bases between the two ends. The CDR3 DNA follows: TGTGCCAGCTTGGAGCGGACGAACACCGGGGAGCTGTTTTTT. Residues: CASLERTNTGELFF.

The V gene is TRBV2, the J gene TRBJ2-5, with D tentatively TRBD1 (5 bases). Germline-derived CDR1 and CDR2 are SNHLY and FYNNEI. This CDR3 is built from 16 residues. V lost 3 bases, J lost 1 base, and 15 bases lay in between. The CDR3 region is CASSDPLGRIQETQYF. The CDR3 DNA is TGTGCCAGCAGTGATCCTCTGGGGCGAATCCAAGAGACCCAGTACTTC. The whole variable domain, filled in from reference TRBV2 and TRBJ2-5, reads EPEVTQTPSHQVTQMGQEVILRCVPISNHLYFYWYRQILGQKVEFLVSFYNNEISEKSEIFDDQFSVERPDGSNFTLKIRSTKLEDSAMYFCASSDPLGRIQETQYFGPGTRLLVL.

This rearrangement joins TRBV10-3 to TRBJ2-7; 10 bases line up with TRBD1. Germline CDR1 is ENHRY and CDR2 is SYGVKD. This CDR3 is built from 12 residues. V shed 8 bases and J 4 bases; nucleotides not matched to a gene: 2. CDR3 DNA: TGTGCCATCTGGGACAGGGGATACGAGCAGTACTTC. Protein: CAIWDRGYEQYF.

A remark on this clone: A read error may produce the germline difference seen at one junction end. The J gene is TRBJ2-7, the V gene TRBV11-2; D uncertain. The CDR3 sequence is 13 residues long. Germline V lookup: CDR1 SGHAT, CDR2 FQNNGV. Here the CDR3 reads CASSLDLARAPDF. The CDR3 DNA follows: TGTGCCAGCAGCTTAGATCTTGCGCGAGCGCCCGACTTC.

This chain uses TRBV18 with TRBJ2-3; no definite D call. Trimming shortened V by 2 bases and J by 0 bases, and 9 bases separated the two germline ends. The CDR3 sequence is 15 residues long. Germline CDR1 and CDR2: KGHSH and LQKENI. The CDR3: CASSPSTASTDTQYF. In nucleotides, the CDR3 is TGTGCCAGCTCACCATCAACAGCTAGCACAGATACGCAGTATTTT.

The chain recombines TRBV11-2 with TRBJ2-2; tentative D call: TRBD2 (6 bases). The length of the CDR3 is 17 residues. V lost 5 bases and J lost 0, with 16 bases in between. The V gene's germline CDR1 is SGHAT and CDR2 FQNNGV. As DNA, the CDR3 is TGTGCCAGCAGCCCCTCTTTCGCGGGATCGAACACCGGGGAGCTGTTTTTT. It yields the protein CASSPSFAGSNTGELFF. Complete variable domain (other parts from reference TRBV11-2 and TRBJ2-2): EAGVAQSPRYKIIEKRQSVAFWCNPISGHATLYWYQQILGQGPKLLIQFQNNGVVDDSQLPKDRFSAERLKGVDSTLKIQPAKLEDSAVYLCASSPSFAGSNTGELFFGEGSRLTVL.

The DNA for the CDR3 is TGTGCCAGCAGCTTCGGGACAGAGAACACTGAAGCTTTCTTT. This codes for CASSFGTENTEAFF. V gene TRBV5-4 combines with J gene TRBJ1-1, with TRBD1 matching 7 bases. V dropped 2 bases and J dropped 1; count of bases not matched to a gene: 2. The CDR3 extends over 14 amino acids. Per germline, CDR1 SGHNT and CDR2 YYREEE (reference sequence).

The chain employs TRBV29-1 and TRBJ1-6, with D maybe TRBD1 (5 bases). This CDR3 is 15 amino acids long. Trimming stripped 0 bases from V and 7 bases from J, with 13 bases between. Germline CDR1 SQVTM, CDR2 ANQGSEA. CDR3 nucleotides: TGCAGCGTTGAAGATCAGACAGTGAGGAATTCACCCCTCCACTTT. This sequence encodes CSVEDQTVRNSPLHF.